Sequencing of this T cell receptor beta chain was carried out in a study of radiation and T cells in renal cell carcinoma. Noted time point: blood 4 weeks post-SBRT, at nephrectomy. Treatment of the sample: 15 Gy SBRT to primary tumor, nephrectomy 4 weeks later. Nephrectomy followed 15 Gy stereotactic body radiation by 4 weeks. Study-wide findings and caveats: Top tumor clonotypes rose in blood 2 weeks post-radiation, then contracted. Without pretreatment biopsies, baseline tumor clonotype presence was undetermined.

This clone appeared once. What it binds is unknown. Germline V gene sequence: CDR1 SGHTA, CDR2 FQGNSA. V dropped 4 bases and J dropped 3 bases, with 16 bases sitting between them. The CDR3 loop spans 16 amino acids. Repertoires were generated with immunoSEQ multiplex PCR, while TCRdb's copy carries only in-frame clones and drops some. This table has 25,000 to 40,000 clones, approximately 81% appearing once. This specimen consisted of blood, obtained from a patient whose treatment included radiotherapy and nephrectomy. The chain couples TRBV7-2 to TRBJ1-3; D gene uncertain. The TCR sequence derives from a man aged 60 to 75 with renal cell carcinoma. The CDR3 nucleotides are TGTGCCAGCAGCTCCCGGACCCTCGGCAATGGAAACACCATATATTTT. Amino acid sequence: CASSSRTLGNGNTIYF.